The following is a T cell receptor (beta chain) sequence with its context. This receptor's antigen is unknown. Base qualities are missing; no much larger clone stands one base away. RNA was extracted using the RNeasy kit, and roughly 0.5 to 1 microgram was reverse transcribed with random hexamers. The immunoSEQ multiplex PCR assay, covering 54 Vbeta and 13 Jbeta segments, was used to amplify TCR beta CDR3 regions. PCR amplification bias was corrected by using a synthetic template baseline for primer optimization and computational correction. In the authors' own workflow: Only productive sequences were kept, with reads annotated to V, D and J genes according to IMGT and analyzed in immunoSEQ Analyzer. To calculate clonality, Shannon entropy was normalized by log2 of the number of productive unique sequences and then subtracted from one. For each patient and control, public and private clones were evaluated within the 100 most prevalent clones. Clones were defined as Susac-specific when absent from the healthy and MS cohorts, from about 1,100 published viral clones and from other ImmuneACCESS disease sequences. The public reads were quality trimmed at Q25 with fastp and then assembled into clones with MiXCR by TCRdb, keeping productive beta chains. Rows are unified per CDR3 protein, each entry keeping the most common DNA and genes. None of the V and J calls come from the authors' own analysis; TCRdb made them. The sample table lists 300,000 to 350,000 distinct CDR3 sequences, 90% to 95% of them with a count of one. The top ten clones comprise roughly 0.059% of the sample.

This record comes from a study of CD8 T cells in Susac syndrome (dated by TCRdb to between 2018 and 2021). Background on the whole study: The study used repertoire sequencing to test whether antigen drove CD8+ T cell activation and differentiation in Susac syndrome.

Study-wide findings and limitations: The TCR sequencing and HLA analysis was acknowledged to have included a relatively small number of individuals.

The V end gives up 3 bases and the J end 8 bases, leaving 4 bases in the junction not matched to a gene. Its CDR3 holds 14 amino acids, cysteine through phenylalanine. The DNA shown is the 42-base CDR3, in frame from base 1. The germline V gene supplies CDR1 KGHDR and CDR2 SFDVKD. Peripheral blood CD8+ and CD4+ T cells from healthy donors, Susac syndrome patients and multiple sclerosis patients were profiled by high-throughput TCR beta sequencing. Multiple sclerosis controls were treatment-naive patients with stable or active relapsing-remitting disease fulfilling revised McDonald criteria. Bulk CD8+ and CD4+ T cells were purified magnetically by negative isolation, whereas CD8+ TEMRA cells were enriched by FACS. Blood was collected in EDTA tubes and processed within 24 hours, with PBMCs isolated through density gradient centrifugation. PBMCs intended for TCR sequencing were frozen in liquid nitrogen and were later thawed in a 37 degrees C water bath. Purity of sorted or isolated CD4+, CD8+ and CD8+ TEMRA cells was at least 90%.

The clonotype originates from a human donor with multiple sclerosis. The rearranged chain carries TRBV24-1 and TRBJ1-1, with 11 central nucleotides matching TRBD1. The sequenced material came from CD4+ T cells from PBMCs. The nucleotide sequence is TGTGCCACCAGTGATGGGGGGACAGGGGGGGAAGCTTTCTTT. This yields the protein CATSDGGTGGEAFF.